The T cell receptor beta chain described here comes from a study of OX40 agonist ivuxolimab in advanced cancers. The study, taken as a whole, reports: Relative to CD4+ cells, CD8+ T cells on average had more expanded clones. Also showing low normalized T-cell clonal expansion were some of the nonresponders. Antigen specificity was not determined for the expanded peripheral T cells.

TCRdb's copy holds only in-frame clones and misses some; the assay was immunoSEQ multiplex PCR. The sample contains tens of thousands of clones, approximately 90% of which appear only once. J gave up 6 bases and V 4 bases, and 4 bases lay outside the gene matches. The CDR3 runs 15 residues. The germline CDR1 and CDR2 sequences are LNHNV and YYDKDF (reference sequence). Note on this clone: Antigen unknown.

Source: CD4+ or CD8+ T cells sorted from blood, taken in a trial of the OX40 agonist ivuxolimab. The genes are TRBV15 and TRBJ1-5, with TRBD1 matching over 12 bases. This clonotype was sampled from an adult with an advanced solid tumor such as melanoma, head and neck, liver or kidney cancer. This CDR3 reads CATSTGTGGRQPQHF. Written as DNA, the CDR3 is TGTGCCACCAGCACAGGGACAGGGGGCCGTCAGCCCCAGCATTTT.